This T cell receptor beta chain was identified in a study of blood T cell repertoires in COVID-19. Overall study context: Samples came from the United States, Italy and Spain, spanning acute and convalescent COVID-19. Sources were T cells, B-cell-depleted T cells, or PBMCs; the material itself was cDNA or gDNA.

Assignments of participants to cohorts depended upon their own reported clinical history. As handled by the study authors: Researchers report that nucleated cell counts were estimated from reference gene primer amplification. Method: immunoSEQ multiplex PCR; TCRdb's copy keeps in-frame clones and lacks some. V and J calls and clone size come straight from that table; D and trimming were deduced from the DNA. The table has fewer than 350,000 clones, roughly 90% seen once. The germline gives CDR1 SGHNT, CDR2 YYREEE (reference sequence). Trimming cost V 0 bases and J 4 bases, with 10 bases left between them. The CDR3 spans 15 residues.

Sequenced input: PBMCs or T cells enriched from blood (not recorded which). The V and J genes are TRBV5-4 and TRBJ2-2; TRBD1 might be the D (5 bases). The clonotype was recovered from a woman aged 18-35 years with acute COVID-19. The CDR3 loop reads CASSLEGVVTGELFF. CDR3 in DNA: TGTGCCAGCAGCTTGGAAGGGGTAGTCACCGGGGAGCTGTTTTTT. The whole variable domain, remainder taken from reference TRBV5-4 and TRBJ2-2, is ETGVTQSPTHLIKTRGQQVTLRCSSQSGHNTVSWYQQALGQGPQFIFQYYREEENGRGNFPPRFSGLQFPNYSSELNVNALELDDSALYLCASSLEGVVTGELFFGEGSRLTVL.